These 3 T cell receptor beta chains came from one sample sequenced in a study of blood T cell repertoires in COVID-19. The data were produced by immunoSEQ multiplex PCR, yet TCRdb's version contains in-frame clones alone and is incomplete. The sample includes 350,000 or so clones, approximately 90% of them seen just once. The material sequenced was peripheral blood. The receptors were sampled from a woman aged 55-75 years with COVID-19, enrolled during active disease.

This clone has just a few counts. The CDR3 spells CASSWGTGGYGYTF. The CDR3 DNA reads as TGTGCCAGCAGCTGGGGGACAGGGGGCTATGGCTACACCTTC. V usage is TRBV11-2 and J usage is TRBJ1-2; 11 nucleotides line up with TRBD1. The CDR3 length is 14 residues. The V gene's germline CDR1 is SGHAT and CDR2 FQNNGV. The ends lost 4 bases at V and 4 bases at J; junction bases unmatched: 2. The variable domain in full, with the rest retrieved from reference TRBV11-2 and TRBJ1-2, is EAGVAQSPRYKIIEKRQSVAFWCNPISGHATLYWYQQILGQGPKLLIQFQNNGVVDDSQLPKDRFSAERLKGVDSTLKIQPAKLEDSAVYLCASSWGTGGYGYTFGSGTRLTVV.

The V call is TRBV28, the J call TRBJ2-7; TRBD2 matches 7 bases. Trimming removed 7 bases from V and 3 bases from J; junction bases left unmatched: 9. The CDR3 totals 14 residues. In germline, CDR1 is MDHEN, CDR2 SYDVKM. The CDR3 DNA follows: TGTGCCAGCACCCCGTGGGGGGGTGGCTACGAGCAGTACTTC. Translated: CASTPWGGGYEQYF.

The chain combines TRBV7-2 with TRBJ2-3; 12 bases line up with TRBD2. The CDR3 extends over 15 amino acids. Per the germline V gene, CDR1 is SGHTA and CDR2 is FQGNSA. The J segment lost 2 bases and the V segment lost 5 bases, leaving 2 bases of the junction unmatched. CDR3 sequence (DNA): TGTGCCAGCAGCACTAGCGGGGGGACCACAGATACGCAGTATTTT. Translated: CASSTSGGTTDTQYF.